The 3 T cell receptor beta chains given below trace back to one sample, sequenced in a study of PD-L1 blockade in urothelial cancer. The time point: pretreatment peripheral blood. Method: immunoSEQ multiplex PCR; TCRdb's copy keeps in-frame clones and lacks some. The sample consists of some 66,000 clones, around 87% of them appearing once. The sequencing here drew on PBMCs, taken around atezolizumab (anti-PD-L1) treatment. These receptors came from a man between 60 and 75 years old with urothelial cancer.

The J gene is TRBJ1-1, the V gene TRBV5-1; 7 bases match TRBD1. CDR1 is SGHRS, CDR2 YFSETQ, per germline. Trimming cost V 2 bases and J 4 bases; bases outside gene matches: 5. This CDR3 has 14 amino acids. Here the CDR3 DNA reads TGCGCCAGCAGCTTCGGGGCAGGGGGCACTGAAGCTTTCTTT. Translated: CASSFGAGGTEAFF.

This chain connects TRBV4-3 to TRBJ2-7, with TRBD1 identical over 10 bases. J lost 4 bases, V lost 4 bases, and 4 bases had no gene match. The CDR3 contains 14 residues. Germline CDR1 reads LGHNA; CDR2 reads YSLEER. CDR3 sequence: CASSLGTGEYEQYF. CDR3 DNA sequence: TGCGCCAGCAGCCTCGGGACAGGGGAGTACGAGCAGTACTTC.

This clone came up once. The CDR3 sequence: CSAARQGMGYTF. The CDR3 nucleotides read TGCAGCGCCGCTAGACAGGGAATGGGCTACACCTTC. V is TRBV29-1 and J is TRBJ1-2; the match to TRBD1 covers 7 bases. V lost 7 bases to trimming and J lost 8 bases; unmatched junction nucleotides: 10. Germline V gene data show CDR1 as SQVTM and CDR2 as ANQGSEA. The CDR3 is 12 amino acids.